This T cell receptor (beta chain) is drawn from a study of cytotoxic CD8 clonotypes in ibrutinib-treated CLL (dated by TCRdb to about 2021). For context, the study as a whole: The cohort was composed of more than ten relapsed/refractory and about 15 treatment-naive patients; IGHV unmutated status was identified in roughly 18 patients. Responses were partial in around 25 patients and complete in 2; after median around 68 months follow-up, 14 stayed in remission and approximately 12 progressed. The response samples were drawn at a median of approximately twelve months into treatment, with a range of roughly 6 to 36 months. Samples averaged roughly 280,000 productive templates and some 96,000 productive rearrangements. Longitudinal samples were available for 26 of the 86 trial participants. Cryopreserved peripheral blood mononuclear cells were collected at three points: before therapy, at response, and at either sustained remission or disease progression. All remission and progressive disease samples were collected while patients were still receiving ibrutinib.

Study-level results and caveats: Public clonotypes were rare and either shrank or stayed stable during treatment, and the rise in clonality at ibrutinib response reflected expansion of private clonotypes. Sampling times were not matched between patients in sustained remission and patients whose disease was progressing, and lymph node repertoires were not examined. At baseline, clonality was higher than in age-matched healthy donors and showed a strong correlation with circulating CD8+ T-cell counts. At ibrutinib response clonality went up, during sustained remission it held steady, and at progression it dropped back toward baseline.

The sample's time point, from its label and the paper: more than 10 months on ibrutinib. For TCR beta library preparation, roughly 2.2 micrograms of genomic DNA were isolated from cryopreserved PBMCs. Longitudinal blood samples from CLL patients on ibrutinib monotherapy underwent high-throughput TCR beta sequencing. Patients were enrolled in a phase 2 open-label single-center ibrutinib monotherapy trial. Each clonotype received, on average, approximately 9.9x coverage in deep resolution sequencing performed on a MiSeq, where the target depth lay between 1 in 1 million and 1 in 200,000 T cells. The immunoSEQ hsTCRB Kit was used to generate TCR beta libraries. The authors' analysis ran thus. Data were analyzed with ImmunoSEQ Data Assistant and ImmunoSEQ Analyzer, with V, D and J genes assigned per IMGT definitions. Clonality, which ranges from 0 to 1, was calculated as one minus the normalized Shannon entropy of productive rearrangement frequencies. Only overrepresented clonotypes making up at least 0.05% of each patient's repertoire were included in the public clonotype analysis. Around 13 age-matched healthy donor repertoires from immuneACCESS were used as controls for clonality. Entries here come from immuneACCESS through TCRdb and include only in-frame sequences with V and J called. Some clones fail to appear in such tables; in the studies checked, an unresolved V gene covers under half of the shortfall, and the cause of the remainder is unknown. V and J calls and clone size come straight from that table; D and trimming were deduced from the DNA. This sample has around 97,000 clones in its table, and about 72% of those were observed once. Clones ranked in the top ten supply under 35% of the sample.

This clone has a handful of counts. Its antigen has not been determined. No much larger clone exists at a distance of one base, and base qualities are not known. Looking up the germline V gene yields CDR1 KGHSH and CDR2 LQKENI. Reading from cysteine to phenylalanine, the CDR3 counts 14 amino acids. The kept DNA is CDR3 alone, 42 bases in frame from the first base. Deletion took 5 bases off V and 7 bases off J, with a span of 15 bases between the germline ends. Sequenced material: PBMCs, taken after 12 months of ibrutinib treatment. The chain couples TRBV18 to TRBJ2-1, with the D gene not confidently named. This clonotype was sampled from a human donor with chronic lymphocytic leukemia. In nucleotide form, the sequence is TGTGCCAGCTCATCTCCGGGTCCGCGGAATGAGCAGTTCTTC. Translated, this gives CASSSPGPRNEQFF.